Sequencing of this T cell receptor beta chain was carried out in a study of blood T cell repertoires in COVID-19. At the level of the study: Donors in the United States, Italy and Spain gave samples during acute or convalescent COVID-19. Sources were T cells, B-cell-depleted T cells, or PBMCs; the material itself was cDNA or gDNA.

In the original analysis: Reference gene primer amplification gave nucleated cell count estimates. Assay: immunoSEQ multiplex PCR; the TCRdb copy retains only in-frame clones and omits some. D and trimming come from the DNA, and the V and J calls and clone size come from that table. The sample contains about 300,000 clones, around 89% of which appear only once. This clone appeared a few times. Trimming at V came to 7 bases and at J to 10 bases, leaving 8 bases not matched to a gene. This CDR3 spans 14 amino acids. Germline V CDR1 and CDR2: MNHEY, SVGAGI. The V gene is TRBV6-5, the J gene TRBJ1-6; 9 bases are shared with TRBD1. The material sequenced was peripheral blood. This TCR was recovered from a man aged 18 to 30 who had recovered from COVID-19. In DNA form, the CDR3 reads TGTGCCAGCACCGAGGGACAGGGAAGGTCACCCCTCCACTTT. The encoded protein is CASTEGQGRSPLHF.